This is a list of T cell receptor beta chains from one sample in a study of T cell responses to AZD1222 COVID-19 vaccine. Profiled with immunoSEQ multiplex PCR; TCRdb holds only in-frame clones, not every one. The sample includes roughly 130,000 clones, around 83% of them seen just once. The sample here was peripheral blood, taken on day 0 of AZD1222 vaccination. The source is an adult in good health. The CDR3 runs from the conserved cysteine through the conserved F or W. Fields, in order: clone size, V gene, D gene, J gene, CDR3 DNA, CDR3 protein. A D gene is named only where the DNA matches it firmly. The size entry is marked missing in some rows and otherwise reads once, few, many or a size class.

clone size: once
V gene: TRBV10-3
D gene: TRBD1
J gene: TRBJ2-7
CDR3 DNA: TGTGCCATCAGAGAACGGGACAGGGGACACGAGCAGTACTTC
CDR3 protein: CAIRERDRGHEQYF

clone size: -
V gene: TRBV6-6
D gene: -
J gene: TRBJ1-4
CDR3 DNA: TGTGCCAGCAGCCCATCGTCCGGACAGTTAAATGAAAAACTGTTTTTT
CDR3 protein: CASSPSSGQLNEKLFF

clone size: -
V gene: TRBV10-3
D gene: TRBD1
J gene: TRBJ2-7
CDR3 DNA: TGTGCCATCAGGCAGGGACAGACCTCCTACGAGCAGTACTTC
CDR3 protein: CAIRQGQTSYEQYF

clone size: -
V gene: TRBV19
D gene: -
J gene: TRBJ1-3
CDR3 DNA: TGTGCCAGTAGTATGGCTTGGGGCAGGTCCTTCTCTGGAAACACCATATATTTT
CDR3 protein: CASSMAWGRSFSGNTIYF

clone size: -
V gene: TRBV4-2
D gene: -
J gene: TRBJ1-1
CDR3 DNA: TGTGCCAGCAGCTGGGGGGAGGGGAACACTGAAGCTTTCTTT
CDR3 protein: CASSWGEGNTEAFF

clone size: -
V gene: TRBV7-2
D gene: TRBD1
J gene: TRBJ1-2
CDR3 DNA: TGTGCCAGCAGCCTGGGACAGGGACAATATGGCTACACCTTC
CDR3 protein: CASSLGQGQYGYTF

clone size: -
V gene: TRBV5-1
D gene: TRBD1
J gene: TRBJ1-6
CDR3 DNA: TGCGCCAGCTGCACAGGGGCTGGGGCTGGTTCACCCCTCCACTTT
CDR3 protein: CASCTGAGAGSPLHF

clone size: -
V gene: TRBV7-2
D gene: -
J gene: TRBJ2-1
CDR3 DNA: TGTGCCAGCAGCTCCAGGGCCCTCCCTTACAATGAGCAGTTCTTC
CDR3 protein: CASSSRALPYNEQFF

clone size: -
V gene: TRBV9
D gene: -
J gene: TRBJ1-3
CDR3 DNA: TGTGCCAGCAGCGTATCTAGCTCTGGAAACACCATATATTTT
CDR3 protein: CASSVSSSGNTIYF

clone size: -
V gene: TRBV2
D gene: TRBD2
J gene: TRBJ2-2
CDR3 DNA: TGTGCCAGCAGTGTTTACAGGGTGGCTAGCGGGCCCACCGGGGAGCTGTTTTTT
CDR3 protein: CASSVYRVASGPTGELFF

clone size: -
V gene: TRBV27
D gene: TRBD2
J gene: TRBJ2-3
CDR3 DNA: TGTGCCAGCAGTTTTGTGGGAGGGCGAGATACGCAGTATTTT
CDR3 protein: CASSFVGGRDTQYF

clone size: -
V gene: TRBV5-1
D gene: -
J gene: TRBJ1-2
CDR3 DNA: TGCGCCAGCAGCTTGAATGCTGGGAATAACTATGGCTACACCTTC
CDR3 protein: CASSLNAGNNYGYTF

clone size: -
V gene: TRBV4-2
D gene: TRBD2
J gene: TRBJ2-3
CDR3 DNA: TGTGCCAGCAGCCAAGGTTCTAGCGGGGCCGATACGCAGTATTTT
CDR3 protein: CASSQGSSGADTQYF

clone size: -
V gene: TRBV9
D gene: -
J gene: TRBJ2-2
CDR3 DNA: TGTGCCAGCAGCCCCAGGGGGCGGGGGGAGAACACCGGGGAGCTGTTTTTT
CDR3 protein: CASSPRGRGENTGELFF

clone size: -
V gene: TRBV11-1
D gene: -
J gene: TRBJ2-7
CDR3 DNA: TGTGCCAGCAGCTCCTCCTACGAGCAGTACTTC
CDR3 protein: CASSSSYEQYF

clone size: -
V gene: TRBV12-3/TRBV12-4
D gene: -
J gene: TRBJ1-1
CDR3 DNA: TGTGCCAGCACCGGAGGGCCGAACACTGAAGCTTTCTTT
CDR3 protein: CASTGGPNTEAFF

clone size: -
V gene: TRBV27
D gene: -
J gene: TRBJ1-1
CDR3 DNA: TGTGCCAGCAGGGACCCGAACACTGAAGCTTTCTTT
CDR3 protein: CASRDPNTEAFF

clone size: -
V gene: TRBV9
D gene: -
J gene: TRBJ2-1
CDR3 DNA: TGTGCCAGCAGCGAGCCCACAGGCGATGAGCAGTTCTTC
CDR3 protein: CASSEPTGDEQFF

clone size: once
V gene: TRBV19
D gene: TRBD2
J gene: TRBJ2-1
CDR3 DNA: TGTGCCAGTAGTACAGGACTAGCGGGAGACAATGAGCAGTTCTTC
CDR3 protein: CASSTGLAGDNEQFF

clone size: -
V gene: TRBV7-9
D gene: -
J gene: TRBJ2-7
CDR3 DNA: TGTGCCAGCAGATCACAGTCGGGACGAGCCTCATTC
CDR3 protein: CASRSQSGRASF

clone size: -
V gene: TRBV7-2
D gene: -
J gene: TRBJ1-2
CDR3 DNA: TGTGCCAGCAGCTTAGTCATGTGGGCATACACTAACTATGGCTACACCTTC
CDR3 protein: CASSLVMWAYTNYGYTF

clone size: -
V gene: TRBV7-8
D gene: TRBD2
J gene: TRBJ2-3
CDR3 DNA: TGTGCCAGCAGCTCTAGCGGACCCACAGATACGCAGTATTTT
CDR3 protein: CASSSSGPTDTQYF

clone size: -
V gene: TRBV3-1/TRBV3-2
D gene: TRBD1
J gene: TRBJ2-7
CDR3 DNA: TGTGCCAGCAGCCAAGACAGGGGGAGCGAGCAGTACTTC
CDR3 protein: CASSQDRGSEQYF

clone size: -
V gene: TRBV19
D gene: TRBD1
J gene: TRBJ1-1
CDR3 DNA: TGTGCCAGTACCTCAAGGACAGGGGATCAGGCTGAAGCTTTCTTT
CDR3 protein: CASTSRTGDQAEAFF

clone size: -
V gene: TRBV7-2
D gene: -
J gene: TRBJ1-2
CDR3 DNA: TGTGCCAGCAGCTTAGTAGCGGGGAACTATGGCTACACCTTC
CDR3 protein: CASSLVAGNYGYTF

clone size: -
V gene: TRBV20-1
D gene: TRBD1
J gene: TRBJ2-7
CDR3 DNA: TGCAGTGCCCCGACAGGGGACGAGCAGTACTTC
CDR3 protein: CSAPTGDEQYF

clone size: once
V gene: TRBV6-5
D gene: TRBD2
J gene: TRBJ2-7
CDR3 DNA: TGTGCCAGCAGGCCCTCAGCGGGAGGGTTATACGAGCAGTACTTC
CDR3 protein: CASRPSAGGLYEQYF

clone size: -
V gene: TRBV30
D gene: -
J gene: TRBJ2-6
CDR3 DNA: TGTGCCTGGAGTGTATGGGGTTATGAGGCCAACGTCCTGACTTTC
CDR3 protein: CAWSVWGYEANVLTF

clone size: -
V gene: TRBV15
D gene: TRBD2
J gene: TRBJ2-2
CDR3 DNA: TGTGCCACGCGGCCTAGGACTAGAGGGACCGGGGAGCTGTTTTTT
CDR3 protein: CATRPRTRGTGELFF

clone size: -
V gene: TRBV9
D gene: -
J gene: TRBJ2-3
CDR3 DNA: TGTGCCAGCAGCGCCTCGGACACGAGTACGCAGTATTTT
CDR3 protein: CASSASDTSTQYF

clone size: -
V gene: TRBV12-3/TRBV12-4
D gene: -
J gene: TRBJ1-1
CDR3 DNA: TGTGCCAGCAGTCCCCGCATGGGAGCTGAAGCTTTCTTT
CDR3 protein: CASSPRMGAEAFF

clone size: -
V gene: TRBV14
D gene: -
J gene: TRBJ1-1
CDR3 DNA: TGTGCCAGCAGCCAAGTGGCTCAGGCAAGTTTAGCTTTCTTT
CDR3 protein: CASSQVAQASLAFF

clone size: -
V gene: TRBV28
D gene: -
J gene: TRBJ2-2
CDR3 DNA: TGTGCCAGCAGTTTCGGGGGGAACACCGGGGAGCTGTTTTTT
CDR3 protein: CASSFGGNTGELFF

clone size: -
V gene: TRBV5-4
D gene: TRBD2
J gene: TRBJ2-3
CDR3 DNA: TGTGCCAGCAGGGGACTAGCGGAACGGAGTAGGCAGTATTTT
CDR3 protein: CASRGLAERSRQYF

clone size: -
V gene: TRBV12-5
D gene: -
J gene: TRBJ2-7
CDR3 DNA: TGTGCTAGTGCATCGGCGGGGGAGCAGTACTTC
CDR3 protein: CASASAGEQYF

clone size: -
V gene: TRBV6-2/TRBV6-3
D gene: -
J gene: TRBJ1-5
CDR3 DNA: TGTGCCAGCAGTTACAGGGCTACAAGCAATCAGCCCCAGCATTTT
CDR3 protein: CASSYRATSNQPQHF

clone size: -
V gene: TRBV9
D gene: -
J gene: TRBJ1-2
CDR3 DNA: TGTGCCAGCAGCGTAGAGGCGAACTATGGCTACACCTTC
CDR3 protein: CASSVEANYGYTF

clone size: -
V gene: TRBV25-1
D gene: -
J gene: TRBJ1-2
CDR3 DNA: TGTGCCAGCAGTGAATATATTGGGGATGGCTACACCTTC
CDR3 protein: CASSEYIGDGYTF

clone size: few
V gene: TRBV7-2
D gene: -
J gene: TRBJ1-1
CDR3 DNA: TGTGCCAGCAGCCGTACGATGAACACTGAAGCTTTCTTT
CDR3 protein: CASSRTMNTEAFF

clone size: -
V gene: TRBV4-3
D gene: -
J gene: TRBJ2-2
CDR3 DNA: TGCGCCAGCAGCCCCCAGAGCGTGAACACCGGGGAGCTGTTTTTT
CDR3 protein: CASSPQSVNTGELFF

clone size: -
V gene: TRBV5-4
D gene: -
J gene: TRBJ1-6
CDR3 DNA: TGTGCCAGCAGCGTTCTCTATTCGGGATCTAATTCACCCCTCCACTTT
CDR3 protein: CASSVLYSGSNSPLHF

clone size: -
V gene: TRBV29-1
D gene: -
J gene: TRBJ2-5
CDR3 DNA: TGCAGCGTTGAATGGCGGATCCAAGAGACCCAGTACTTC
CDR3 protein: CSVEWRIQETQYF

clone size: -
V gene: TRBV3-1/TRBV3-2
D gene: -
J gene: TRBJ1-2
CDR3 DNA: TGTGCCAGCAGCCAATTCGGGGGTTCCTATGGCTACACCTTC
CDR3 protein: CASSQFGGSYGYTF

clone size: -
V gene: TRBV19
D gene: -
J gene: TRBJ1-2
CDR3 DNA: TGTGCCAGTAGTTTCTCGTCGGGGTTACGCAGCAGTGGCTACACCTTC
CDR3 protein: CASSFSSGLRSSGYTF

clone size: -
V gene: TRBV30
D gene: -
J gene: TRBJ1-5
CDR3 DNA: TGTGCCTGGAGTGAACAGGGTGTTCAGCCCCAGCATTTT
CDR3 protein: CAWSEQGVQPQHF

clone size: -
V gene: TRBV12-3/TRBV12-4
D gene: -
J gene: TRBJ2-1
CDR3 DNA: TGTGCCAGCTCCCTCCGGGGCAATGAGCAGTTCTTC
CDR3 protein: CASSLRGNEQFF

clone size: -
V gene: TRBV5-1
D gene: -
J gene: TRBJ1-2
CDR3 DNA: TGCGCCAGCAGCTGGGGAAGCTATGGAAACTATGGCTACACCTTC
CDR3 protein: CASSWGSYGNYGYTF

clone size: -
V gene: TRBV2
D gene: TRBD1
J gene: TRBJ1-4
CDR3 DNA: TGTGCCAGCAGTAAACAGGGGAGTGAAAAACTGTTTTTT
CDR3 protein: CASSKQGSEKLFF

clone size: -
V gene: TRBV12-3/TRBV12-4
D gene: -
J gene: TRBJ1-1
CDR3 DNA: TGTGCCAGCAGTTTCCCGGGGGCGCGGGCTTTCTTT
CDR3 protein: CASSFPGARAFF

clone size: -
V gene: TRBV6-5
D gene: -
J gene: TRBJ1-5
CDR3 DNA: TGTGCCAGCAGTTACGATGACGGTCAGCCCCAGCATTTT
CDR3 protein: CASSYDDGQPQHF

clone size: -
V gene: TRBV7-9
D gene: -
J gene: TRBJ2-7
CDR3 DNA: TGTGCCATCCCACTCGGTCCCTACGAGCAGTACTTC
CDR3 protein: CAIPLGPYEQYF

clone size: -
V gene: TRBV25-1
D gene: -
J gene: TRBJ1-6
CDR3 DNA: TGTGCCAGCGTCGGGGGGGAGTGGTTACCCCTCCACTTT
CDR3 protein: CASVGGEWLPLHF

clone size: -
V gene: TRBV19
D gene: TRBD1
J gene: TRBJ1-3
CDR3 DNA: TGTGCCAGTAGTACGGACAGGGAGGACACCATATATTTT
CDR3 protein: CASSTDREDTIYF